The TCR beta chain described here comes from a study of T cell repertoires in cytomegalovirus infection (dated by TCRdb to between 2017 and 2020). For the study in its entirety: Donor HLA type was relevant to the analysis, as public TCR beta signatures indicated carriage of CMV infection together with the matching HLA type. The paper's findings and limits, for the study overall: The ex vivo response was dominated by HLA-C-restricted CMV-specific TCR beta clonotypes, which also provided the single most frequent clonotype in two of eight donors. Carriers of CMV infection plus the relevant HLA type were discriminated by the cumulative frequency of public TCR beta family members in the study cohort and in an independent roughly 340-donor cohort.

This clonotype came up a few times. Its target antigen remains unknown. Per-base quality was not reported, and no clone a single base away is much larger than it. The instrument was an Illumina HiSeq 1500. The public reads were quality trimmed at Q25 with fastp and then assembled into clones with MiXCR by TCRdb, keeping productive beta chains. When rows share a CDR3 protein, they turn into one entry using the most common DNA and genes. The sample table holds about 320,000 distinct CDR3 sequences, of which over 7.5% were seen once. 4.3% of the sample comes from the top ten. The germline V gene yields SGHTA for CDR1 and FQGNSA for CDR2. The V end loses 4 bases and the J end loses 3 bases, and a stretch of 9 bases separates them. Its CDR3 holds 13 amino acids, cysteine through phenylalanine. Only the CDR3 region is kept as DNA, spanning 39 bases read in frame from base 1.

The clonotype originates from a human donor in good health (CMV status not recorded). Some clones in this sample may be carry-over from other donors' samples. Sequencing used PBMCs. The chain is made from TRBV7-2 and TRBJ1-1; matching of 5 bases hints at TRBD1 as the D gene. The DNA sequence follows: TGTGCCAGCAGCTCCATACAGGACACTGAAGCTTTCTTT. Its translation reads: CASSSIQDTEAFF.